The clone carrying this T cell receptor beta chain came up once. The antigen is undetermined. The data were obtained in a study of PD-1 blockade in classical Hodgkin lymphoma. Germline-derived CDR1 and CDR2 are MGHRA and YSYEKL. CDR3 length: 12 residues. Trimming stripped 0 bases from V and 7 bases from J, with 6 bases between. The data were produced by immunoSEQ multiplex PCR, yet TCRdb's version contains in-frame clones alone and is incomplete. The sample comprises about 9,600 clones, about 94% of which are singletons, and roughly 13% rests with the top ten. Every patient experienced relapse after autologous stem cell transplantation, and brentuximab vedotin exposure varied. Overall study results and limits: Diversity in CD4+ TCRs, unlike that measured in CD8+ TCRs, had risen significantly by C4D1.

This sequence was found in a human donor with classical Hodgkin lymphoma. The source was peripheral blood mononuclear cells (PBMCs), collected at baseline. The chain is built from TRBV4-1 and TRBJ1-1; D not resolved. CDR3 in amino acids: CASSQDRSEAFF. As DNA, the CDR3 is TGCGCCAGCAGCCAAGATCGGAGTGAAGCTTTCTTT.